One and the same sample provided the 16 T cell receptor beta chains below, sequenced in a study of control samples from healthy donors and cancer patients. Sequencing was performed with immunoSEQ multiplex PCR; in TCRdb, only in-frame clones are kept and a portion is missing. The table shows 150,000 to 200,000 clones, with roughly 89% occurring only once. The source material was blood. All receptors come from a woman in her 50s in good health.

The V and J genes are TRBV5-1 and TRBJ2-1; 14 nucleotides align to TRBD2. Germline V gene lookup returns CDR1 SGHRS and CDR2 YFSETQ. The CDR3 consists of 15 residues. V shed 4 bases, J shed 14 bases, and the junction held 11 bases outside the gene matches. This CDR3 is CASSLSSTSGGEKFF. In DNA, the CDR3 is TGCGCCAGCAGCCTATCATCGACTAGCGGGGGGGAAAAGTTCTTC.

This chain connects TRBV6-4 to TRBJ1-5; possible D gene TRBD1, 6 bases. The CDR3 is 15 residues long. CDR1 is MRHNA, CDR2 SNTAGT, per germline. V lost 4 bases to trimming and J lost 7 bases, with 17 bases between them. CDR3: CASSVCGQTAQPQHF. The CDR3 nucleotides are TGTGCCAGCAGTGTCTGTGGACAGACCGCCCAGCCCCAGCATTTT.

The J gene is TRBJ2-1, the V gene TRBV10-3; 8 bases align to TRBD1. The germline CDR1 and CDR2 sequences are ENHRY and SYGVKD. The junction had 9 bases not matched to a gene; V was cut back by 2 bases and J by 6 bases. The CDR3 covers 16 residues. The chain's CDR3 is CAISEVDRVLGNEQFF. The CDR3 nucleotides read TGTGCCATCAGTGAGGTGGACAGGGTATTAGGCAATGAGCAGTTCTTC.

J is TRBJ2-1 and V is TRBV19; 8 bases are shared with TRBD2. The ends lost 4 bases at V and 5 bases at J; junction bases unmatched: 10. Germline-derived CDR1 and CDR2 are LNHDA and SQIVND (reference sequence). This CDR3 spans 16 amino acids. CDR3 sequence: CASSKLAAKGDNEQFF. The CDR3 DNA is TGTGCCAGTAGTAAACTAGCGGCGAAAGGGGACAATGAGCAGTTCTTC.

This chain uses TRBV7-2 with TRBJ1-5; TRBD1 aligns across 7 bases. The junction had 7 bases not matched to a gene; V was cut back by 5 bases and J by 0 bases. Looked up from germline, CDR1 is SGHTA and CDR2 is FQGNSA. This CDR3 has 16 amino acids. This chain's CDR3 is CASSIQTGLSNQPQHF. The CDR3 DNA is TGTGCCAGCAGCATCCAGACAGGGCTTAGCAATCAGCCCCAGCATTTT.

The rearrangement uses TRBV27 and TRBJ1-1; D perhaps matches TRBD1 (6 bases). Germline V gene sequence: CDR1 MNHEY, CDR2 SMNVEV (reference sequence). This CDR3 is built from 14 residues. The ends were cut back, 3 bases at V and 1 base at J, with 9 bases in the middle. CDR3 in amino acids: CASSLLQGNTEAFF. The DNA for the CDR3 is TGTGCCAGCAGTTTGCTACAGGGGAACACTGAAGCTTTCTTT.

The chain links TRBV9 to TRBJ1-3, with a weak D call TRBD1 (6 bases). CDR3 length: 14 residues. CDR1 and CDR2 from the germline V gene are SGDLS and YYNGEE. The V end lost 1 base, the J end lost 6 bases, and 11 bases lay between the germline ends. For the CDR3, the DNA is TGTGCCAGCAGCGTATCGTCAGGGGAAAACACCATATATTTT. Translating gives CASSVSSGENTIYF.

This sequence joins TRBV28 and TRBJ2-3; TRBD2 might be the D (5 bases). V was trimmed by 6 bases and J by 3 bases, leaving 19 bases between them. CDR3 length equals 16 residues. Germline V CDR1 and CDR2: MDHEN, SYDVKM. The CDR3 loop reads CASSPRLGVGTDTQYF. The CDR3, as DNA: TGTGCCAGCAGCCCTCGCCTCGGGGTAGGGACAGATACGCAGTATTTT.

V and J are TRBV5-4 and TRBJ1-4, with D uncertain. Germline loops: CDR1 SGHNT, CDR2 YYREEE (reference sequence). The CDR3 totals 13 residues. Trimming took off 4 bases at V and 5 bases at J, with 9 bases between the two ends. The CDR3: CASSLRLNEKLFF. In nucleotides, the CDR3 is TGTGCCAGCAGCCTGAGGCTAAATGAAAAACTGTTTTTT. The variable domain in full, completed from reference TRBV5-4 and TRBJ1-4, reads ETGVTQSPTHLIKTRGQQVTLRCSSQSGHNTVSWYQQALGQGPQFIFQYYREEENGRGNFPPRFSGLQFPNYSSELNVNALELDDSALYLCASSLRLNEKLFFGSGTQLSVL.

The gene calls are TRBV9 and TRBJ2-1; D is uncertain. Trimming pared 3 bases from V and 8 bases from J, leaving 12 bases between. The CDR3 sequence is 13 residues long. Germline CDR1 and CDR2: SGDLS and YYNGEE. CDR3 protein: CASSEGTKDEQFF. The CDR3 region has the DNA TGTGCCAGCAGCGAAGGCACGAAAGATGAGCAGTTCTTC.

The V and J genes are TRBV9 and TRBJ2-2; a weak D match, TRBD1 (5 bases). The CDR3 loop spans 15 amino acids. Per the germline V gene, CDR1 is SGDLS and CDR2 is YYNGEE. Trimming took 0 bases from V and 4 from J, leaving 10 bases between them. This chain's CDR3 is CASSVEGKLTGELFF. Here the CDR3 DNA reads TGTGCCAGCAGCGTAGAGGGGAAACTCACCGGGGAGCTGTTTTTT.

V and J are TRBV4-3 and TRBJ2-1; TRBD2 matches at 7 bases. This CDR3 spans 15 amino acids. Germline trimming cut 1 base from V and 1 base from J; bases unmatched to any gene: 1. Germline lookup yields CDR1 LGHNA and CDR2 YSLEER. Here the CDR3 reads CASSQGGGSYNEQFF. DNA for the CDR3: TGCGCCAGCAGCCAAGGGGGGGGGTCCTACAATGAGCAGTTCTTC.

This clone was recorded once. This chain connects TRBV5-6 to TRBJ2-7; 11 bases match TRBD2. The V and J ends lost 1 base and 3 bases, in that order; junction bases with no gene match: 9. There are 17 residues in the CDR3. Germline loops: CDR1 SGHDT, CDR2 YYEEEE. Written as DNA, the CDR3 is TGTGCCAGCAGCTTGAGGAGGAGAGGGACTAGCGGCTACGAGCAGTACTTC. Translating gives CASSLRRRGTSGYEQYF.

The V call is TRBV19, the J call TRBJ2-1, with TRBD1 identical over 8 bases. Germline values: CDR1 LNHDA, CDR2 SQIVND (reference sequence). Trimming at V came to 6 bases and at J to 3 bases, leaving 4 bases not matched to a gene. This CDR3 spans 14 amino acids. For the CDR3, the DNA is TGTGCCAGTAGACAAGGACAGGGCTACAATGAGCAGTTCTTC. Its translation: CASRQGQGYNEQFF.

This clone was seen a single time. The chain combines TRBV4-1 with TRBJ2-3, with TRBD2 as a possible D gene (6 bases). The CDR3 sequence is 15 residues long. Germline V gene lookup returns CDR1 MGHRA and CDR2 YSYEKL. The V and J ends lost 4 bases and 4 bases respectively, with 15 bases between them. CDR3 protein: CASSLEGQKPDTQYF. The CDR3 DNA is TGCGCCAGCAGCCTGGAGGGCCAAAAGCCAGATACGCAGTATTTT.

The chain joins TRBV18 to TRBJ2-5, with a possible D match to TRBD1 (5 bases). Trimming cost V 4 bases and J 4 bases, with 13 bases left between them. The CDR3 contains 14 residues. Germline lookup yields CDR1 KGHSH and CDR2 LQKENI. The CDR3 reads CASSHLQGGETQYF. The CDR3 DNA sequence: TGTGCCAGCTCACACCTTCAGGGTGGAGAGACCCAGTACTTC.